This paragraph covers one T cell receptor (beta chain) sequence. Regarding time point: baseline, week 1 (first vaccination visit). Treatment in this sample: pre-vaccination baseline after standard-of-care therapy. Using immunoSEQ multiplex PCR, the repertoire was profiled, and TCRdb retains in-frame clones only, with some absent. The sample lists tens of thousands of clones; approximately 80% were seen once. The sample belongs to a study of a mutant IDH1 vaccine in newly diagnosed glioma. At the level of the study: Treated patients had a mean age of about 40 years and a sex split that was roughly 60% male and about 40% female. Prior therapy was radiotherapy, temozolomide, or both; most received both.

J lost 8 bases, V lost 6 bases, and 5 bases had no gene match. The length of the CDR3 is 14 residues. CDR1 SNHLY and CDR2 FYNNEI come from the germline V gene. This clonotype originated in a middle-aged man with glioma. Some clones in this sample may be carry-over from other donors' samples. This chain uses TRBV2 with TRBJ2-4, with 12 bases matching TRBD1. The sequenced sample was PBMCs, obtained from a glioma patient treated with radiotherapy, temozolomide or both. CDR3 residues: CASSGTGGWDIQYF. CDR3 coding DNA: TGTGCCAGCAGCGGGACAGGGGGCTGGGACATTCAGTACTTC.